Each of the 4 T cell receptor beta chains below was sequenced from the same sample in a study of T cells after yellow fever vaccination. TCRdb fed the 5' RACE reads into MiXCR, producing one record per CDR3 protein. The profile shows hundreds of thousands of distinct CDR3 sequences, around 10% of them singletons. The material sequenced was CD4+ T cells sorted from PBMCs, taken 5 days after the yellow fever booster vaccination. Every receptor here comes from a man aged 18 to 30 who received the YFV17D yellow fever vaccine.

This clonotype was seen ten or more times. The chain employs TRBV24-1 and TRBJ2-1; possible D gene TRBD1, 5 bases. CDR3 length: 18 amino acids. Germline CDR1 reads KGHDR; CDR2 reads SFDVKD. V lost 2 bases, J lost 5 bases, and 21 bases lay in between. The CDR3 spells CATSDSQRTRTSDNEQFF. CDR3 bases: TGTGCCACCAGTGATTCCCAACGAACCCGGACAAGCGACAATGAGCAGTTCTTC.

The chain recombines TRBV19 with TRBJ1-5; D perhaps matches TRBD1 (5 bases). The CDR3 totals 15 residues. With 1 base removed from V and 4 bases from J, the gap between germline ends came to 11 bases. Germline lookup yields CDR1 LNHDA and CDR2 SQIVND (reference sequence). CDR3 coding DNA: TGTGCCAGTAGTATAGGTGGCCAGGGAAATCAGCCCCAGCATTTT. Protein: CASSIGGQGNQPQHF.

A note on this clonotype: A single base separates this from a much larger clone, so it may be a read error. The rearrangement uses TRBV7-2 and TRBJ1-5; D gene uncertain. Deletions cut 6 bases from V and 13 bases from J, with 19 bases between. Germline V gene sequence: CDR1 SGHTA, CDR2 FQGNSA. The CDR3 contains 13 residues. The CDR3 sequence is CASSINSDSLQHF. CDR3 in DNA: TGTGCCAGCAGTATAAATTCGGACTCCCTACAGCATTTT.

This clonotype was counted between two and nine times. The V gene is TRBV23-1, the J gene TRBJ2-1; no firm D call. TRBV23-1 is treated as an ORF (open reading frame) with a function not yet certain. Trimming shortened V by 0 bases and J by 3 bases, and 12 bases separated the two germline ends. The CDR3 is made up of 16 amino acids. The CDR3 DNA is TGCGCCAGCAGTCAATCTTGGCAGCGCAACTACAATGAGCAGTTCTTC. Translation gives CASSQSWQRNYNEQFF.